The T cell receptor beta chain under discussion was sequenced for a study of blood T cells in healthy people across ages. PCR was performed a second time for about 7 to 12 cycles using a sample-barcoded 5' primer and a J-beta primer mix. TCRdb reprocessed the 5' RACE reads with MiXCR, giving one entry per CDR3 protein. The sample shows 1.2 million to 1.5 million distinct CDR3 sequences, roughly 40% of them seen only once. In the case of this clonotype: Its antigen is not identified.

The ends were cut back, 4 bases at V and 3 bases at J, with 18 bases in the middle. The CDR3 is 16 amino acids. Germline loops: CDR1 SGHVS, CDR2 FNYEAQ. Study outcomes and limitations: Roughly linear declines in TCR beta diversity per million T cells occurred with age.

This TCR came from a woman between 18 and 29 years old in good health. Source material: blood. The rearrangement joins TRBV7-6 to TRBJ1-1, with D maybe TRBD1 (5 bases). DNA of the CDR3: TGTGCCAGCAGCTCCAATCTGGGGGGGACGGACACTGAAGCTTTCTTT. It specifies CASSSNLGGTDTEAFF.